This T cell receptor beta chain originates from a study of OX40 agonist ivuxolimab in advanced cancers. Study as a whole: Ivuxolimab, which is an agonistic anti-OX40 (CD134) antibody, was administered to the patients. Findings of the study overall: Antigens targeted by the expanded peripheral T cells were not determined.

The data were produced by immunoSEQ multiplex PCR, yet TCRdb's version contains in-frame clones alone and is incomplete. Of about 54,000 clones listed, around 89% were seen once; the top ten hold over 1.1%. The V gene end was trimmed by 6 bases and the J gene end by 3 bases; junction bases not matched to a gene: 6. The CDR3 extends over 14 amino acids. The germline V gene has CDR1 MDHEN and CDR2 SYDVKM. With regard to this clone: Antigen specificity is unknown.

The TCR was taken from an adult with an advanced solid tumor such as melanoma, head and neck, liver or kidney cancer. The sequenced sample was CD4+ or CD8+ T cells sorted from blood, obtained in a trial of the OX40 agonist ivuxolimab. This sequence joins TRBV28 and TRBJ1-2, with 8 bases matching TRBD1. The CDR3, as DNA: TGTGCCAGCAGACGACAGGGGCCGTACTATGGCTACACCTTC. It yields the protein CASRRQGPYYGYTF.